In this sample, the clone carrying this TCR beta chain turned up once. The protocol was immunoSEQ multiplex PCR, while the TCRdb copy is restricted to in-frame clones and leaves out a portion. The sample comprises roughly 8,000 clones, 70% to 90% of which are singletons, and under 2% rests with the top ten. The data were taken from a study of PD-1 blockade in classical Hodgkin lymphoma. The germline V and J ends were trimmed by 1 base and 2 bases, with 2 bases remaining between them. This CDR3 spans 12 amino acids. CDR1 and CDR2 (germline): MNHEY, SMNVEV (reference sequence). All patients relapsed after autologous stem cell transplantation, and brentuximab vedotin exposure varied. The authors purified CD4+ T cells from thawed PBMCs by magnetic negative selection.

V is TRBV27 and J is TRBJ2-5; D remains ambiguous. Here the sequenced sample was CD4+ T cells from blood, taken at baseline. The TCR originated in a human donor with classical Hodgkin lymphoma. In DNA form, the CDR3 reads TGTGCCAGCAGTTTATTACAAGAGACCCAGTACTTC. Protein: CASSLLQETQYF.